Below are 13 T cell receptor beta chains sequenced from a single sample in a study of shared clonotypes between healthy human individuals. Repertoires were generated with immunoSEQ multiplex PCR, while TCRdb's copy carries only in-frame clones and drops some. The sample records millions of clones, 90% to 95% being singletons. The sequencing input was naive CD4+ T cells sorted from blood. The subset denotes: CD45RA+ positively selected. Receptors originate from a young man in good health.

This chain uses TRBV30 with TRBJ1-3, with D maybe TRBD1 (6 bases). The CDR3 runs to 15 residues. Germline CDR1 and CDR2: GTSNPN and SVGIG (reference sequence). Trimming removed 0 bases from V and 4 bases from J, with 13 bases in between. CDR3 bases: TGTGCCTGGAGTGTACCCGGGGGCTGGGGAAACACCATATATTTT. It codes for CAWSVPGGWGNTIYF.

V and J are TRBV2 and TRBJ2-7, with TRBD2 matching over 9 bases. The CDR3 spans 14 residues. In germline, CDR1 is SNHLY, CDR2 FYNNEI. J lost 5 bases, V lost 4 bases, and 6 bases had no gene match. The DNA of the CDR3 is TGTGCCAGCAGTGTTAGCGGGAGTGCACACGAGCAGTACTTC. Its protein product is CASSVSGSAHEQYF.

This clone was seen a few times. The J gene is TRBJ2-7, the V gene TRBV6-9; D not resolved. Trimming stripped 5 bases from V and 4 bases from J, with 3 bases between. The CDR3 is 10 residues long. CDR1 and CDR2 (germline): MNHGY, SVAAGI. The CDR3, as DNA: TGTGCCAGCAGTACGTACGAGCAGTACTTC. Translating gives CASSTYEQYF.

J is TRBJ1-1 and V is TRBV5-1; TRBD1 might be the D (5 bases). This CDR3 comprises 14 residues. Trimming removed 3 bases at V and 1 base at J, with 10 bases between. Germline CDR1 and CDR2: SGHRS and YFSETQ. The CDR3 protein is CASSWVDKNTEAFF. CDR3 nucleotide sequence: TGCGCCAGCAGCTGGGTGGACAAGAACACTGAAGCTTTCTTT.

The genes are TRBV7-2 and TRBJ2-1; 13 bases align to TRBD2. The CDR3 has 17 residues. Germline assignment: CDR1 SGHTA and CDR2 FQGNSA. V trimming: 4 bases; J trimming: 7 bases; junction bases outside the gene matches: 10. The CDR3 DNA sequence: TGTGCCAGCAGCTCCCGCTCAGGACTAGCGGGAGCTAATGAGCAGTTCTTC. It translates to CASSSRSGLAGANEQFF.

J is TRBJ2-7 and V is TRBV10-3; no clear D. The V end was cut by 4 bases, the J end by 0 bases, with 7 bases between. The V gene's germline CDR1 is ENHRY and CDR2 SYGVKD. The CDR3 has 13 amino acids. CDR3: CAISGVSSYEQYF. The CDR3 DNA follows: TGTGCCATCAGTGGGGTCAGCTCCTACGAGCAGTACTTC.

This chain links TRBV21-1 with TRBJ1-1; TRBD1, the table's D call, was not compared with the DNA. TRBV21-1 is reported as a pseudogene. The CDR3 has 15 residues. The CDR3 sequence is CASSKGSTGGTEAFF. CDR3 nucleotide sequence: TGTGCCAGCAGCAAAGGATCGACAGGGGGCACTGAAGCTTTCTTT.

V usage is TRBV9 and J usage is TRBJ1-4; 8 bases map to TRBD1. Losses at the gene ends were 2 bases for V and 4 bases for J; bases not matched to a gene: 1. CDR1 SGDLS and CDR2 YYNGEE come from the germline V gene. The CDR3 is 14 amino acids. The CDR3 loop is CASSVTGDNEKLFF. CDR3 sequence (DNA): TGTGCCAGCAGCGTGACAGGGGATAATGAAAAACTGTTTTTT.

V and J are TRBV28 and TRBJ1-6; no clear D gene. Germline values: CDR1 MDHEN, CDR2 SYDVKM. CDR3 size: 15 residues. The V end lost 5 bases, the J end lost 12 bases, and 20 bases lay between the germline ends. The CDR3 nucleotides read TGTGCCAGCAGTCCCCTTGTCGGAGAGACGGTACCCCTCCACTTT. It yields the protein CASSPLVGETVPLHF.

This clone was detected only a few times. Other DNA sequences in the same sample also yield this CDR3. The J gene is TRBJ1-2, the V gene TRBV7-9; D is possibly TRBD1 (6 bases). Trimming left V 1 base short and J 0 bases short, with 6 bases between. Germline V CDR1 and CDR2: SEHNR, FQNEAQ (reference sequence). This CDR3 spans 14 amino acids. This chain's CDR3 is CASSLGQANYGYTF. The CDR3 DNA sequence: TGTGCCAGCAGCTTAGGACAGGCTAACTATGGCTACACCTTC.

The CDR3 protein is CASSKEEGAFYIQYF. The CDR3 DNA is TGCGCCAGCAGCAAGGAGGAGGGGGCTTTCTACATTCAGTACTTC. This rearrangement joins TRBV4-3 to TRBJ2-4; TRBD1 is a possible D gene (7 bases). Per germline, CDR1 LGHNA and CDR2 YSLEER. The CDR3 has 15 amino acids. Trimming pared 5 bases from V and 8 bases from J, leaving 19 bases between.

CDR3 coding DNA: TGTGCCAGCAGCTTGAGCCTAGCGGGAGTCGTTGGGGAGCAGTTCTTC. This codes for CASSLSLAGVVGEQFF. The chain carries TRBV7-9 and TRBJ2-1; 10 bases are a match to TRBD2. The CDR3 consists of 16 residues. Trimming at V came to 3 bases and at J to 10 bases, leaving 12 bases not matched to a gene. Germline V CDR1 and CDR2: SEHNR, FQNEAQ (reference sequence).

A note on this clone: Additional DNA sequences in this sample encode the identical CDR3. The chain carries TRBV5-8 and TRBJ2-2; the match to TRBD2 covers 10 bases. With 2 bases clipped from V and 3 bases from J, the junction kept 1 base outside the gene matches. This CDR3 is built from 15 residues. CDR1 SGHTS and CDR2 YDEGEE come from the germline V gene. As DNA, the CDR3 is TGTGCCAGCAGCTTTGGACTAGCGGACACCGGGGAGCTGTTTTTT. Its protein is CASSFGLADTGELFF.